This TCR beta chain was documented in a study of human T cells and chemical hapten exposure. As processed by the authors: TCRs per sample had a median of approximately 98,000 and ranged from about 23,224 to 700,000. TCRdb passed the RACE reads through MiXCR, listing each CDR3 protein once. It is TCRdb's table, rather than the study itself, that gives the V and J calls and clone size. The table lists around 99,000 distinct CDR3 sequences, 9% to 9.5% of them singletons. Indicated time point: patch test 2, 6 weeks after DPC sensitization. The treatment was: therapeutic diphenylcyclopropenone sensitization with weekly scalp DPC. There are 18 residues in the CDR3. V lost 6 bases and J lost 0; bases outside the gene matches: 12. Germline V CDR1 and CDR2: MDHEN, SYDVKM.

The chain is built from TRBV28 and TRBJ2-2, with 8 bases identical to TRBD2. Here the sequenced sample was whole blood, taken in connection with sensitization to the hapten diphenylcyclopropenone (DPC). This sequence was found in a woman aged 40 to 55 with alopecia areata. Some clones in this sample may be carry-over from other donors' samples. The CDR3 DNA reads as TGTGCCAGCAGCCTCGTTGGGCGGGGGGCTCCGAACACCGGGGAGCTGTTTTTT. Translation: CASSLVGRGAPNTGELFF.